This T cell receptor beta chain was identified during a study of cytomegalovirus exposure and HLA in healthy donors. Turning to the study itself: Counted in an early data release were roughly 81 million unique TCRs from HLA-typed donors. Findings and caveats of the study: The records held CMV serostatus as the only immune exposure information. In vitro confirmation showed three CMV-associated chains to be CMV antigen specific.

CDR1 and CDR2 from the germline V gene are LGHNA and YNFKEQ. V was shortened by 5 bases and J by 3 bases, with 8 bases between the two germline ends. The CDR3 has 13 residues. Amplification used 60 Vbeta primers and 13 Jbeta primers. Clones were read by immunoSEQ multiplex PCR, and TCRdb kept only the in-frame ones, dropping some. The sample shows around 180,000 clones, around 80% of them seen only once. The study sampled nominally healthy donors, though unrecorded immune exposures were likely. On this clone: Its specificity is unknown.

This clonotype was obtained from a man aged 30-40 years in good health and CMV-seropositive. Sequences were obtained from PBMCs. The chain couples TRBV4-2 to TRBJ2-1, with a possible D match to TRBD2 (5 bases). CDR3 nucleotides: TGTGCCAGCAGCTTCGGAGGCTACAATGAGCAGTTCTTC. This codes for CASSFGGYNEQFF.